This T cell receptor (beta chain) was observed in a study of neurological immune-mediated disorders. Turning to the study itself: Of the multiple sclerosis patients, some 34 in total, roughly 30 were relapsing-remitting and 3 were secondary progressive.

This clonotype appeared many times. The germline V gene has CDR1 MGHRA and CDR2 YSYEKL. V lost 7 bases and J lost 0, with 15 bases in between. The CDR3 contains 16 residues. TCRdb reprocessed the 5' RACE reads with MiXCR, giving one entry per CDR3 protein. Here the sample spans just over 95,000 distinct CDR3 sequences, roughly 4% being singletons. Input material: PBMCs. The chain joins TRBV4-1 to TRBJ2-2, with TRBD2 as a possible D gene (5 bases). The receptor comes from a woman aged 18-29 years with multiple sclerosis. For the CDR3, the DNA is TGCGCCAGCACCCGGGATGGGATCGCGAACACCGGGGAGCTGTTTTTT. Its protein is CASTRDGIANTGELFF.